This T cell receptor beta chain was identified during a study of T-cell reconstitution after alpha-beta-depleted transplantation in children. Germline V gene sequence: CDR1 MGHRA, CDR2 YSYEKL. V was pared by 1 base and J by 4 bases, with 7 bases of the junction left unmatched. The CDR3 sequence is 15 residues long. Preparing the TCRbeta library involved the use of unique molecular identifiers. TCRdb reanalysed the PCR reads using MiXCR and keeps one entry per CDR3 protein. The data contain some 310,000 distinct CDR3 sequences, approximately 23% of them seen just once; the ten biggest clones take up 9.5% to 12%. Study results and limitations: Surviving recipient cells, namely T cells and thymic progenitors, were the source of high day-60 TCRbeta diversity in some patients.

This clonotype appeared a few times. Its antigen is undetermined. This chain joins TRBV4-1 and TRBJ2-7, with 7 bases lining up with TRBD1. The TCR comes from a male patient aged 10 to 17 who had a stem cell transplant for acute lymphoblastic leukemia, so the T cells may come from the graft donor. The sample here was PBMCs, mostly from graft donor cells, taken 180 days after TCRalphabeta/CD19-depleted stem cell transplant. The CDR3 is CASSQVYDRAYEQYF. The CDR3 nucleotides are TGCGCCAGCAGCCAAGTGTATGACAGGGCATACGAGCAGTACTTC.